The T cell receptor beta chain described here comes from a study of response to subunit inactivated influenza vaccine. One entry per CDR3 protein results from TCRdb running MiXCR on the RT-PCR reads. The table includes hundreds of thousands of distinct CDR3 sequences, 14% detected once. Concerning this clonotype itself: What it recognizes is unknown.

CDR3 length equals 13 residues. Trimming stripped 4 bases from V and 5 bases from J, with 12 bases between. Germline V gene lookup returns CDR1 SGHRS and CDR2 YFSETQ. Findings and caveats of the study: T cells newly recruited by each seasonal influenza vaccination are few, the authors suggested.

The material sequenced was PBMCs from blood, taken 14 to 15 days before vaccination. The genes are TRBV5-1 and TRBJ1-2; no clear D. This clonotype originated in a man over 45 who received an inactivated influenza vaccine. For the CDR3, the DNA is TGCGCCAGCAGCCCGAGTGAGCATTATGGCTACACCTTC. Its translation is CASSPSEHYGYTF.